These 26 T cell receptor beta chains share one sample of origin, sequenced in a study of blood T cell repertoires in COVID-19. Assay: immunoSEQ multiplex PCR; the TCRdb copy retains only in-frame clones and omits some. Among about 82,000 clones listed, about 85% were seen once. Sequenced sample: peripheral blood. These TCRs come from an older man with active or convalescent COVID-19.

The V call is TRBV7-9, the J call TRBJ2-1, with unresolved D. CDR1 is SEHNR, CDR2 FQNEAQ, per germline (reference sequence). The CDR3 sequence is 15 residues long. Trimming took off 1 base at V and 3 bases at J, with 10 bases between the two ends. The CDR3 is CASSLVEAYYNEQFF. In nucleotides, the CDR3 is TGTGCCAGCAGCTTAGTAGAGGCCTACTACAATGAGCAGTTCTTC.

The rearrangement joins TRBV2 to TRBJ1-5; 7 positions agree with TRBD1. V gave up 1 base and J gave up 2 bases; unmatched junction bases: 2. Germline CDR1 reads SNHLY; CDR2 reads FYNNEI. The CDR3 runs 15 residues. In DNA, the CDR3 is TGTGCCAGCAGTGAAGGAGGGGGCCGCAATCAGCCCCAGCATTTT. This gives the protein CASSEGGGRNQPQHF.

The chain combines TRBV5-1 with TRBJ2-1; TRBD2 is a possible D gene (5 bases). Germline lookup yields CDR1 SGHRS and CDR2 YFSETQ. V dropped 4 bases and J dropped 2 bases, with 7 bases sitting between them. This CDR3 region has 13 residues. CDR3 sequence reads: CASSEGAYNEQFF. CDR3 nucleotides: TGCGCCAGCAGCGAGGGAGCCTACAATGAGCAGTTCTTC.

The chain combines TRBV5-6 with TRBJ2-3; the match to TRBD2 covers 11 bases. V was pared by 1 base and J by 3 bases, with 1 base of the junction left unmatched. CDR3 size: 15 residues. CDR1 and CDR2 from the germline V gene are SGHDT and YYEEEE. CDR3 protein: CASSLRTSGTDTQYF. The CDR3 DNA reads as TGTGCCAGCAGCTTGAGGACTAGCGGGACAGATACGCAGTATTTT. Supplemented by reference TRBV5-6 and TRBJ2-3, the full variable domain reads DAGVTQSPTHLIKTRGQQVTLRCSPKSGHDTVSWYQQALGQGPQFIFQYYEEEERQRGNFPDRFSGHQFPNYSSELNVNALLLGDSALYLCASSLRTSGTDTQYFGPGTRLTVL.

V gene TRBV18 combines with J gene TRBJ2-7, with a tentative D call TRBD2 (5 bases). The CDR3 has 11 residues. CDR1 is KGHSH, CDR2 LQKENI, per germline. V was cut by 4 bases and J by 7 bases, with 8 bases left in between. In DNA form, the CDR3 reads TGTGCCAGCTCACTTGGAGGAGAGCAGTACGTC. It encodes CASSLGGEQYV.

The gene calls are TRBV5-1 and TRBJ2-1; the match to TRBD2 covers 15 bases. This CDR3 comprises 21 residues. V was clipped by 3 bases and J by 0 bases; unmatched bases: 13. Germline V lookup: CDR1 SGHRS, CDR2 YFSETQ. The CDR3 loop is CASSSTPGLAGGPSSYNEQFF. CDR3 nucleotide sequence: TGCGCCAGCAGCTCCACCCCTGGACTAGCGGGAGGGCCGAGCTCCTACAATGAGCAGTTCTTC.

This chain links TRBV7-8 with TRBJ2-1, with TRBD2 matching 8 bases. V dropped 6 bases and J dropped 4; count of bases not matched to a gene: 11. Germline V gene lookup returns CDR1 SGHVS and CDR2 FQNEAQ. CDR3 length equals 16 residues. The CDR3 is CASSDTGTSVYNEQFF. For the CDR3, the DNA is TGTGCCAGCAGTGACACCGGGACTAGTGTATACAATGAGCAGTTCTTC.

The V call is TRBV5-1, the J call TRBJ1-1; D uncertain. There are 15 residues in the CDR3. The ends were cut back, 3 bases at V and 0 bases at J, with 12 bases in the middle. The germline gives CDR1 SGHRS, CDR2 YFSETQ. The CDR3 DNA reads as TGCGCCAGCAGCTCCACTCTAGCGATGAACACTGAAGCTTTCTTT. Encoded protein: CASSSTLAMNTEAFF.

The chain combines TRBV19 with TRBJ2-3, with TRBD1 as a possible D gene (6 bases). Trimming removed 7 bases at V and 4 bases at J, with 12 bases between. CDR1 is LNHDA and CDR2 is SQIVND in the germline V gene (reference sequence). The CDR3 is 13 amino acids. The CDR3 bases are TGTGCCAGTAATTCCAGGGGCGCAGATACGCAGTATTTT. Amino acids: CASNSRGADTQYF.

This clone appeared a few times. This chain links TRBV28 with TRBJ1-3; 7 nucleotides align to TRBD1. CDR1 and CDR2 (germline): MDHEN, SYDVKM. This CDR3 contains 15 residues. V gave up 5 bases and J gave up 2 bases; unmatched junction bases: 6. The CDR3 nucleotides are TGTGCCAGCAGTGCTTTGACAGGGACTGGAAACACCATATATTTT. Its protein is CASSALTGTGNTIYF.

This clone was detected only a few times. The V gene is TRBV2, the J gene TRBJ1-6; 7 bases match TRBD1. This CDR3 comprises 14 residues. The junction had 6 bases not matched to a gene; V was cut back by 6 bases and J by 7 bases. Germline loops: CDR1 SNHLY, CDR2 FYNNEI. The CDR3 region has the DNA TGTGCCAGCAGGGGGGACAGCTTAAATTCACCCCTCCACTTT. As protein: CASRGDSLNSPLHF.

The chain's CDR3 is CASSGTGSGYTF. In DNA, the CDR3 is TGTGCCAGCAGCGGGACAGGGTCGGGCTACACCTTC. The rearrangement joins TRBV2 to TRBJ1-2; 9 nucleotides match TRBD1. Germline lookup yields CDR1 SNHLY and CDR2 FYNNEI. The CDR3 is 12 amino acids. V was clipped by 6 bases and J by 8 bases; unmatched bases: 4.

CDR3 bases: TGTGCCAGCAGCTTATGGCGGGAGGGCAATGAGCAGTTCTTC. Protein sequence: CASSLWREGNEQFF. The V and J genes are TRBV7-9 and TRBJ2-1, with 9 bases identical to TRBD2. The V gene end was trimmed by 2 bases and the J gene end by 6 bases; junction bases not matched to a gene: 2. Germline V CDR1 and CDR2: SEHNR, FQNEAQ (reference sequence). CDR3 size: 14 residues.

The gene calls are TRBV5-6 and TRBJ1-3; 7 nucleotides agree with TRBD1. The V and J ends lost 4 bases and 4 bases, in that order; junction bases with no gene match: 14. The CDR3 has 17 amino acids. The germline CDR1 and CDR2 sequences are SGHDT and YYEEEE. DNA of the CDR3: TGTGCCAGCAGCGAGTGGACAGGCCCTCTCCTCGGAAACACCATATATTTT. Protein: CASSEWTGPLLGNTIYF.

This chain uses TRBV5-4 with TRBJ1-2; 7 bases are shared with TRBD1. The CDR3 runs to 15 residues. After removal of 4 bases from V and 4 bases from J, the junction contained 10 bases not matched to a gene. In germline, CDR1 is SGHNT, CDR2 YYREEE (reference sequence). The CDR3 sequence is CASSPPAGGSYGYTF. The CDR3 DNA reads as TGTGCCAGCAGCCCCCCCGCAGGGGGATCCTATGGCTACACCTTC.

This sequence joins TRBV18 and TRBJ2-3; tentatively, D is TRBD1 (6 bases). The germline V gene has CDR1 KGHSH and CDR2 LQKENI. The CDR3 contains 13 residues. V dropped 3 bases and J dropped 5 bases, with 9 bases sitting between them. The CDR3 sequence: CASSPGAGDTQYF. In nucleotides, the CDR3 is TGTGCCAGCTCACCGGGGGCGGGAGATACGCAGTATTTT.

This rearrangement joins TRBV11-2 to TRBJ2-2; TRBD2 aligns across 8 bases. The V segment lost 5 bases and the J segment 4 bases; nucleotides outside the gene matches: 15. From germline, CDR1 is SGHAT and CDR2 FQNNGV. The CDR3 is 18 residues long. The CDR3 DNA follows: TGTGCCAGCAGCCCTAGGGCGTTAGCGGGGTCGGGCACCGGGGAGCTGTTTTTT. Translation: CASSPRALAGSGTGELFF.

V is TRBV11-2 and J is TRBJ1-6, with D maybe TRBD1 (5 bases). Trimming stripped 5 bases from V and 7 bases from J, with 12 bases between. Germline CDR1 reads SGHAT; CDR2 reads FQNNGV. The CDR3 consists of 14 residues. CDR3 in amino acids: CASSAGRNNSPLHF. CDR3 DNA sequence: TGTGCCAGCAGCGCGGGACGGAACAATTCACCCCTCCACTTT.

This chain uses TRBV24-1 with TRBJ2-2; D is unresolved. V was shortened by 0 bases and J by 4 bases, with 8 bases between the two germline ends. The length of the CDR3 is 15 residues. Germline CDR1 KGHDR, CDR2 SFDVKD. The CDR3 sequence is CATSDLFSGTGELFF. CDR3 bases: TGTGCCACCAGTGATTTGTTTTCGGGCACCGGGGAGCTGTTTTTT.

For the CDR3, the DNA is TGTGCCAGCAGCTTGGAACAGCGGGTCTCGAACACCGGGGAGCTGTTTTTT. It encodes CASSLEQRVSNTGELFF. The chain links TRBV5-4 to TRBJ2-2; TRBD2 is a possible D gene (6 bases). In germline, CDR1 is SGHNT, CDR2 YYREEE (reference sequence). There are 17 residues in the CDR3. V was shortened by 0 bases and J by 0 bases, with 12 bases between the two germline ends.

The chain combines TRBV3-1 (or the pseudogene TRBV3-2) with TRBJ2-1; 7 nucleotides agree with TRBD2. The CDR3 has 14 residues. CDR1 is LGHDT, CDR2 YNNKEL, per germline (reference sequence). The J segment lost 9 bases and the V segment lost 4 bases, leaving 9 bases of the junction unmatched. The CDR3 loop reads CASSPLRGVFEQFF. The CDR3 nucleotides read TGTGCCAGCAGCCCCTTACGGGGGGTGTTTGAGCAGTTCTTC.

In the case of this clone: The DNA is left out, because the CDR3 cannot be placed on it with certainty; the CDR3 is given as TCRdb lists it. CDR3 amino acids: CASSFGQGTGPTAF. V is TRBV5-1 and J is TRBJ2-4; TRBD1 was called by the table and not checked on the DNA. The CDR3 totals 14 residues, both ends included. Germline CDR1 reads SGHRS; CDR2 reads YFSETQ.

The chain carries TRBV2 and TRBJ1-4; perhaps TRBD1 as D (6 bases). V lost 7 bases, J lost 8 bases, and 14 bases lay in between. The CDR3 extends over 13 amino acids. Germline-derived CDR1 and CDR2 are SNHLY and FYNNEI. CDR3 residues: CASKVGGEEKLFF. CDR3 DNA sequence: TGTGCCAGCAAGGTTGGGGGCGAGGAAAAACTGTTTTTT.

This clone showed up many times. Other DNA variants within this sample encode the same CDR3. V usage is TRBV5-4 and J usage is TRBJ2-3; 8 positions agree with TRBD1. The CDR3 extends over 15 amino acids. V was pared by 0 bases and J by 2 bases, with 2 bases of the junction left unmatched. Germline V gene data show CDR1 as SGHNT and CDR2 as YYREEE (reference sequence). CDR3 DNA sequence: TGTGCCAGCAGCTTGGACAGGGGGAACACAGATACGCAGTATTTT. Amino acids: CASSLDRGNTDTQYF.

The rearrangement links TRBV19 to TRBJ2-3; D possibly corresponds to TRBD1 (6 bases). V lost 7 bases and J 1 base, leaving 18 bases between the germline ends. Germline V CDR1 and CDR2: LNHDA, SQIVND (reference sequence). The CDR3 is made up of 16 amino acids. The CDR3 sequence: CASTTTSTGRTDTQYF. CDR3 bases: TGTGCCAGTACCACCACCTCGACAGGCCGCACAGATACGCAGTATTTT. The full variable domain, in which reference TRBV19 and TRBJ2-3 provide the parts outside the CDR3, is DGGITQSPKYLFRKEGQNVTLSCEQNLNHDAMYWYRQDPGQGLRLIYYSQIVNDFQKGDIAEGYSVSREKKESFPLTVTSAQKNPTAFYLCASTTTSTGRTDTQYFGPGTRLTVL.

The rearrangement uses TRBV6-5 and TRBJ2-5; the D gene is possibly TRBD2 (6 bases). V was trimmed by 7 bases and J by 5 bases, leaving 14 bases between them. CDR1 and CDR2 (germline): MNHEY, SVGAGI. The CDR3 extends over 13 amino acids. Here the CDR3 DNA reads TGTGCCAGCACGAGGGTTCGGGGGGAGACCCAGTACTTC. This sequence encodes CASTRVRGETQYF.